These 29 T cell receptor beta chains were all obtained from the same sample, sequenced in a study of early T cells in non-severe SARS-CoV-2 infection listed by TCRdb under 2021. The receptor library was made with 5' RACE. The instrument given in TCRdb is NextSeq 500. In-frame beta chains were kept once TCRdb had trimmed the public reads at Q25 with fastp and called clones with MiXCR. Every CDR3 protein is listed once, alongside the most common genes and DNA of its rows. Across this sample there are over 50,000 distinct CDR3 sequences, with about 12% seen only once. The leading ten clones occupy around 2.8% of the sample. Sequencing was done on a sample of whole blood. These receptors were collected from an adult who was a healthcare worker with PCR-confirmed SARS-CoV-2 infection or an uninfected control (not recorded which).

This clonotype has ten or more counts. V and J are TRBV11-2 and TRBJ1-2; D is uncertain. CDR1 SGHAT and CDR2 FQNNGV come from the germline V gene. This CDR3 has 15 amino acids. Trimming pared 4 bases from V and 2 bases from J, leaving 14 bases between. CDR3 nucleotide sequence: TGTGCCAGCAGCTCGGTCCGGCGGAGCAACTATGGCTACACCTTC. Protein product: CASSSVRRSNYGYTF.

This clonotype was detected many times. This chain uses TRBV14 with TRBJ2-2, with D possibly being TRBD1 or TRBD2 (6 bases each). Trimming shortened V by 6 bases and J by 2 bases, and 16 bases separated the two germline ends. Germline V gene sequence: CDR1 SGHDN, CDR2 FVKESK. The CDR3 consists of 16 residues. The CDR3 is CASSFAGQVNTGELFF. CDR3 sequence (DNA): TGTGCCAGCAGTTTCGCGGGACAAGTTAACACCGGGGAGCTGTTTTTT.

Turning to this clonotype: A read error may explain this, as a much larger clone is one base away. V gene TRBV28 combines with J gene TRBJ1-4, with a tentative D call TRBD1 (5 bases). Trimming pared 8 bases from V and 2 bases from J, leaving 15 bases between. Per the germline V gene, CDR1 is MDHEN and CDR2 is SYDVKM. This CDR3 comprises 15 residues. The CDR3 nucleotides read TGTGCCAGCGGTCCCCCAGGGTGGACTAATGAAAAACTGTTTTTT. This translates into CASGPPGWTNEKLFF.

This clonotype was seen only once. A much larger clone is a single base away; this may be a read error. The DNA of the CDR3 is TGTGCCAGCAGTTGGGACGGACTAGCGGGGGAAGATACGCAGTATTTT. Its protein product is CASSWDGLAGEDTQYF. The chain employs TRBV6-2 or TRBV6-3 and TRBJ2-3; 13 bases line up with TRBD2. The CDR3 extends over 16 amino acids. V shed 4 bases and J 5 bases; nucleotides not matched to a gene: 6. Germline-derived CDR1 and CDR2 are MNHEY and SVGEGT.

V usage is TRBV29-1 and J usage is TRBJ2-3, with D maybe TRBD1 (7 bases). Between the trimmed V and J ends, which lost 7 bases and 5 bases, there was a span of 19 bases. The CDR3 has 14 residues. Germline lookup yields CDR1 SQVTM and CDR2 ANQGSEA. CDR3 loop: CSDRLGGGIDTQYF. In DNA, the CDR3 is TGCAGCGACCGACTCGGAGGGGGCATAGATACGCAGTATTTT.

This clonotype occurred many times. V usage is TRBV9 and J usage is TRBJ1-1; D ambiguous. From germline, CDR1 is SGDLS and CDR2 YYNGEE. The length of the CDR3 is 13 residues. V was clipped by 0 bases and J by 4 bases, with 7 bases between them. This CDR3 reads CASSVGELTEAFF. The CDR3 coding sequence is TGTGCCAGCAGCGTAGGCGAACTCACTGAAGCTTTCTTT.

In its sample, this clonotype was seen a few times. This sequence joins TRBV5-1 and TRBJ2-7; D unresolved. V shed 0 bases and J shed 6 bases, with 4 bases lying between them. This CDR3 spans 11 amino acids. Per germline, CDR1 SGHRS and CDR2 YFSETQ. DNA for the CDR3: TGCGCCAGCAGCTTGGGGCCCGAGCAGTACTTC. Its protein product is CASSLGPEQYF.

This clonotype was seen a single time. CDR3 in DNA: TGTGCCAGCAGTTACACAGTCTCTGGAAACACCATATATTTT. This encodes CASSYTVSGNTIYF. The J gene is TRBJ1-3, the V gene TRBV6-5, with no clear D. V was pared by 2 bases and J by 0 bases, with 5 bases between. The CDR3 runs 14 residues. The germline CDR1 and CDR2 sequences are MNHEY and SVGAGI.

This rearrangement joins TRBV6-2 or TRBV6-3 to TRBJ1-1; tentatively, D is TRBD1 (5 bases). The CDR3 runs 16 residues. Between the trimmed V and J ends, which lost 5 bases and 0 bases, there was a span of 16 bases. Germline lookup yields CDR1 MNHEY and CDR2 SVGEGT. CDR3 region: CASSPSRQLMNTEAFF. The CDR3 nucleotides are TGTGCCAGCAGTCCCTCCCGACAGCTGATGAACACTGAAGCTTTCTTT.

The table lists this clonotype with many counts. The rearrangement links TRBV11-2 to TRBJ2-5; D ambiguous. The CDR3 runs to 12 residues. Germline CDR1 reads SGHAT; CDR2 reads FQNNGV. Deletions cut 5 bases from V and 1 base from J, with 5 bases between. CDR3 in DNA: TGTGCCAGCAGCCCCCTCCAAGAGACCCAGTACTTC. Translated, it gives CASSPLQETQYF.

The rearrangement uses TRBV20-1 and TRBJ2-5; D possibly matches TRBD1 or TRBD2 (6 bases each). Germline V gene sequence: CDR1 DFQATT, CDR2 SNEGSKA (reference sequence). Trimming took off 3 bases at V and 1 base at J, with 9 bases between the two ends. The CDR3 loop spans 13 amino acids. This CDR3 reads CSASGGRQETQYF. The DNA of the CDR3 is TGCAGTGCTAGCGGGGGCCGCCAAGAGACCCAGTACTTC.

Ten or more counts support this clonotype. The chain links TRBV6-6 to TRBJ2-1, with D possibly TRBD2 on 5 matching bases. CDR3 size: 16 residues. V was shortened by 5 bases and J by 4 bases, with 18 bases between the two germline ends. Germline V gene sequence: CDR1 MNHNY, CDR2 SVGAGI (reference sequence). The CDR3 loop is CASSASLAPPYNEQFF. The CDR3 coding sequence is TGTGCCAGCAGTGCCTCTCTAGCCCCACCATACAATGAGCAGTTCTTC.

A single count supports this clonotype. A read error may explain this, as a much larger clone is one base away. CDR3 coding DNA: TGTGCCAGAAGCTTCGGTCTCCGGATGGGGGGCGGCACAGATACGCAGTATTTT. This sequence encodes CARSFGLRMGGGTDTQYF. The chain couples TRBV5-6 to TRBJ2-3; D may correspond to TRBD1 or TRBD2 (6 bases each). The CDR3 length is 18 residues. The germline V gene has CDR1 SGHDT and CDR2 YYEEEE.

This clonotype occurred many times. CDR3 residues: CASSSTGWGNIQYF. The DNA for the CDR3 is TGTGCCAGCAGTTCTACAGGGTGGGGAAACATTCAGTACTTC. The chain is built from TRBV6-5 and TRBJ2-4; D might be TRBD1 (6 bases). The CDR3 is made up of 14 amino acids. V lost 4 bases and J lost 6, with 13 bases in between. Germline V gives CDR1 MNHEY, CDR2 SVGAGI.

This clonotype was detected many times. This chain connects TRBV10-1 to TRBJ2-3, with D unclear. The CDR3 totals 17 residues. V gave up 0 bases and J gave up 0 bases, with 13 bases separating them. Per germline, CDR1 WNHNN and CDR2 SYGVQD (reference sequence). CDR3 loop: CASSESAVFSSTDTQYF. The CDR3 nucleotides are TGCGCCAGCAGTGAGTCGGCGGTCTTCTCTAGCACAGATACGCAGTATTTT.

The table lists this clonotype with many counts. The CDR3 nucleotides are TGTGCCAGTAGTATAGATGGAGGCGGCAATCAGCCCCAGCATTTT. Translation gives CASSIDGGGNQPQHF. The rearrangement links TRBV19 to TRBJ1-5; no clear D gene. The CDR3 spans 15 residues. V was cut by 0 bases and J by 2 bases, with 8 bases left in between. CDR1 and CDR2 from the germline V gene are LNHDA and SQIVND (reference sequence). Based on the CDR3 plus reference TRBV19 and TRBJ1-5, the full variable domain is DGGITQSPKYLFRKEGQNVTLSCEQNLNHDAMYWYRQDPGQGLRLIYYSQIVNDFQKGDIAEGYSVSREKKESFPLTVTSAQKNPTAFYLCASSIDGGGNQPQHFGDGTRLSIL.

This clonotype was seen repeatedly, ten times or more. V gene TRBV2 combines with J gene TRBJ2-2, with D unclear. The CDR3 spans 14 residues. CDR1 and CDR2 from the germline V gene are SNHLY and FYNNEI. With 3 bases removed from V and 2 bases from J, the gap between germline ends came to 7 bases. The CDR3 loop is CASSDRRNTGELFF. CDR3 sequence (DNA): TGTGCCAGCAGTGACAGAAGAAACACCGGGGAGCTGTTTTTT.

This clonotype was seen a handful of times. The rearrangement joins TRBV5-1 to TRBJ2-3; 7 positions match TRBD2. The CDR3 covers 15 residues. From germline, CDR1 is SGHRS and CDR2 YFSETQ. The junction had 3 bases not matched to a gene; V was cut back by 2 bases and J by 0 bases. This CDR3 reads CASSLAGISTDTQYF. Here the CDR3 DNA reads TGCGCCAGCAGCTTAGCGGGGATCAGCACAGATACGCAGTATTTT.

V gene TRBV9 combines with J gene TRBJ2-3; D perhaps matches TRBD2 (5 bases). The germline V gene encodes CDR1 SGDLS and CDR2 YYNGEE. V was shortened by 0 bases and J by 2 bases, with 13 bases between the two germline ends. CDR3 length: 16 amino acids. DNA for the CDR3: TGTGCCAGCAGCGTAGGGAACCGAGGGTCCACAGATACGCAGTATTTT. Translation gives CASSVGNRGSTDTQYF. Using reference TRBV9 and TRBJ2-3 for the parts outside the CDR3, the full variable domain is DSGVTQTPKHLITATGQRVTLRCSPRSGDLSVYWYQQSLDQGLQFLIQYYNGEERAKGNILERFSAQQFPDLHSELNLSSLELGDSALYFCASSVGNRGSTDTQYFGPGTRLTVL.

This chain uses TRBV10-3 with TRBJ2-6; D gene uncertain. The V end was cut by 8 bases, the J end by 2 bases, with 4 bases between. There are 12 residues in the CDR3. Germline CDR1 reads ENHRY; CDR2 reads SYGVKD. CDR3 sequence (DNA): TGTGCCATCGCTACTGGGGCCAACGTCCTGACTTTC. This gives the protein CAIATGANVLTF.

In its sample, this clonotype was seen a few times. This rearrangement joins TRBV7-9 to TRBJ2-2; 8 bases line up with TRBD1. Germline loops: CDR1 SEHNR, CDR2 FQNEAQ (reference sequence). J gave up 3 bases and V 1 base, and 1 base lay outside the gene matches. This CDR3 has 15 amino acids. The CDR3 nucleotides are TGTGCCAGCAGCTTAGGGGACAGGTACACCGGGGAGCTGTTTTTT. Amino acid sequence: CASSLGDRYTGELFF.

This clonotype was detected ten times or more. This chain links TRBV7-8 with TRBJ2-7; no firm D call. Germline assignment: CDR1 SGHVS and CDR2 FQNEAQ. The CDR3 runs 12 residues. V was pared by 4 bases and J by 6 bases, with 10 bases between. CDR3 residues: CASSYHQTEQYF. DNA of the CDR3: TGTGCCAGCAGCTACCACCAGACCGAGCAGTACTTC.

This clonotype was counted ten times or more. The J gene is TRBJ2-3, the V gene TRBV15; 11 bases align to TRBD1. The CDR3 is made up of 14 amino acids. The trim removed 7 bases at V and 4 bases at J, leaving 4 bases unmatched. Germline V gene data show CDR1 as LNHNV and CDR2 as YYDKDF (reference sequence). The CDR3 region has the DNA TGTGCCACCACCGGGACAGGGGGTGCAGATACGCAGTATTTT. The encoded protein is CATTGTGGADTQYF.

This clonotype was seen at least ten times. CDR3 sequence reads: CASSPPYGNTIYF. The CDR3 nucleotides are TGTGCCAGCAGCCCCCCCTACGGAAACACCATATATTTT. V is TRBV5-6 and J is TRBJ1-3; D is uncertain. Per germline, CDR1 SGHDT and CDR2 YYEEEE. Trimming cost V 4 bases and J 4 bases, with 9 bases left between them. The CDR3 runs 13 residues.

V is TRBV30 and J is TRBJ2-2; D ambiguous. V was shortened by 5 bases and J by 7 bases, with 8 bases between the two germline ends. This CDR3 has 11 residues. CDR1 is GTSNPN and CDR2 is SVGIG in the germline V gene (reference sequence). CDR3 nucleotide sequence: TGTGCCTGGGGTTCTAGCGGGGAGCTGTTTTTT. As protein: CAWGSSGELFF.

This chain joins TRBV11-2 and TRBJ1-3; no clear D. CDR1 and CDR2 from the germline V gene are SGHAT and FQNNGV. Trimming cost V 0 bases and J 0 bases, with 12 bases left between them. There are 17 residues in the CDR3. In DNA, the CDR3 is TGTGCCAGCAGCTTAGATAGGCGGACGAACTCTGGAAACACCATATATTTT. Protein: CASSLDRRTNSGNTIYF.

This clonotype appeared many times. V and J are TRBV20-1 and TRBJ2-7; D possibly corresponds to TRBD2 (6 bases). Between the trimmed V and J ends, which lost 6 bases and 7 bases, there was a span of 13 bases. The CDR3 extends over 11 amino acids. The germline CDR1 and CDR2 sequences are DFQATT and SNEGSKA (reference sequence). The DNA for the CDR3 is TGCAGTGCCCCGCGCGGGGCGGAGCAGTACTTC. This translates into CSAPRGAEQYF.

This clonotype was seen many times. The chain links TRBV24-1 to TRBJ1-2; D remains unclear. This CDR3 contains 14 residues. V was shortened by 8 bases and J by 13 bases, with 25 bases between the two germline ends. Germline-derived CDR1 and CDR2 are KGHDR and SFDVKD. This CDR3 is CATTWEKLKFRSTF. The CDR3 DNA is TGTGCCACCACGTGGGAGAAGTTAAAGTTCCGGTCCACCTTC.

Only a few counts were recorded for this clonotype. The CDR3 sequence is CSATPDRVEYF. The CDR3 coding sequence is TGCAGTGCTACCCCGGACAGGGTTGAGTATTTT. The chain uses TRBV20-1 and TRBJ2-3; TRBD1 aligns across 8 bases. Germline V CDR1 and CDR2: DFQATT, SNEGSKA (reference sequence). The trim removed 4 bases at V and 13 bases at J, leaving 7 bases unmatched. The length of the CDR3 is 11 residues.